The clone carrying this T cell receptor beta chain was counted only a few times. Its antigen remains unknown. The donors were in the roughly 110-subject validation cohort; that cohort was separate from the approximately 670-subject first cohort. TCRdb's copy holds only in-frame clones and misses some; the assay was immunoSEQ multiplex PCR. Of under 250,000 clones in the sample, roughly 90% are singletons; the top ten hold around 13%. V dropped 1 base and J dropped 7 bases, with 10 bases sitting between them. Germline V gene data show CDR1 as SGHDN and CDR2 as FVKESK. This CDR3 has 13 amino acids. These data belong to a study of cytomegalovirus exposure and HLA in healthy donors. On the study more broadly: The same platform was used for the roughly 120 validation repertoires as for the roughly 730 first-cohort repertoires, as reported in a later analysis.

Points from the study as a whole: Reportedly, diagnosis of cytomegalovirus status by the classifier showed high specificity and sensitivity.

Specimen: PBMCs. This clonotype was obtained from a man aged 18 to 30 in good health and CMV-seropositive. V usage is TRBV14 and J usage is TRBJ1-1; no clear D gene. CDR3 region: CASSQVPGGEAFF. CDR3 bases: TGTGCCAGCAGCCAAGTTCCGGGCGGTGAAGCTTTCTTT.